This T cell receptor beta chain was obtained from a study of cytomegalovirus exposure and HLA in healthy donors (dated by TCRdb to 2016 to 2017). A note on the overall study: According to an earlier analysis of 450 to 650 of the donors, 150 million to 200 million T cells yielded 117 million unique TCR beta sequences and more than 250 Gb of sequence data. About 5 DR-DQ haplotypes were handled as single units for association and clustering, since linkage in the cohort was strong. To predict cytomegalovirus infection status, the study combined high-throughput TCR immunosequencing, statistical association of individual TCRs with disease status, and machine learning. The later analysis used no new phenotypic data to find candidate immune exposures, relying instead on TCR beta sequences and their occurrence across donors. Every repertoire in the discovery cohort had been generated on one and the same sequencing platform. A later genetic analysis took genome-wide SNP genotypes for about three fifths of the roughly 670 donors and used that subset as a discovery cohort. An earlier analysis of more than 450 of the donors used high-throughput TCR beta sequencing to judge whether each TCR beta V gene segment behaved as functional or pseudogenic. Approximately 300 gigabases of sequencing data and 70 million to 100 million unique TCR sequences made up an early release that covered roughly 670 HLA-typed donors. A later analysis re-analyzed previously published TCR beta repertoires from 600 to 850 donors and added high-resolution HLA genotyping to study TCR occurrence patterns. Besides the first cohort of roughly 640 subjects, a separate validation cohort made up of roughly 130 different subjects was used. The aim of the study was to test whether cataloging public T cell receptors could identify signatures of past pathogen exposure. The number of donors typed differed by locus, with about 629-640 for A, B, C, DRB1 and DQB1, over 500 for DQA1, 600 to 610 for DPA1, and around 450 for DPB1. Donor age, sex, ethnicity and CMV serostatus were compiled alongside the repertoire data. The study profiled the T cell repertoires of some 610 subjects by immunosequencing and related them to cytomegalovirus serostatus. The genetic ancestry cluster associated with self-reported Caucasian donors included over 80% of the 300 to 450 genotyped donors. Across about 380 genotyped donors of the cohort, an average of approximately 240,000 unique TCR beta nucleotide sequences per donor were sequenced, and roughly 20% of those sequences were non-productive. HLA typing included class I and class II loci at four-digit resolution.

The full study reports these points: In a later analysis, HLA-associated TCR beta chains showed more clonal expansion and lower generation probabilities than non-associated chains that were equally common. The study gave a list of about 150 TCR beta chains associated with cytomegalovirus. Most CMV-associated TCR beta chains appeared to be HLA-restricted in a later analysis, and the HLA associations seemed to be driven largely by CMV exposure. Because the 87-base-pair reads could not distinguish some IMGT-functional V segments, including TRBV6-2 and TRBV6-3, those segments were excluded. Presence/absence analyses assumed roughly uniform sequencing depth across donors, an assumption that may not hold. Because some donors lacked HLA typing at each locus, the association tests relied only on the typed subset. The authors suggested that the approach could potentially be extended to other disease states and immunological phenotypes. Assigning TCR associations to individual alleles was difficult when HLA alleles, especially DR and DQ, strongly co-occurred. In vitro tests confirmed that a few of the cytomegalovirus-associated TCR beta chains recognize cytomegalovirus antigens. The only immune exposure information available for the cohort was CMV serostatus. A further reported finding was that TCR beta sequences accurately predicted the HLA-A and HLA-B alleles for most subjects in the first cohort. In a later analysis, the rate of TCR association differed among HLA loci, with DRB1 alleles having the most associated TCRs and HLA-C alleles having the fewest. Linkage disequilibrium might explain the correlated functional status among segregating V segments, but an unknown experimental factor could not be excluded. The cohort was sequenced for TCR beta chains only, and without alpha or paired-chain data the features that could be detected were limited. In an earlier analysis of some 550 of the donors, most TCR beta V segments were observed in productive rearrangements about 87% or about 30% of the time, broadly matching IMGT annotations. A later genetic analysis associated a missense DCLRE1C variant with V-gene and J-gene trimming of TCR beta chains, and an independent cohort replicated the association. Across donors, most TCR sequences were observed very rarely, whereas some public TCRs were present in many individuals. Some 16 rarely observed V segments, including chromosome 9 orphons, were excluded from the earlier analysis of just under 600 of the donors because counts were too low. Specific HLA alleles were associated with 16,951 TCR beta sequences at a false discovery rate of 0.05 in a later analysis. The classifier was reported to diagnose cytomegalovirus status with high specificity and sensitivity in both the original cohort and the validation cohort. According to a later genetic analysis, donors in an Asian-associated ancestry cluster had fewer N-insertions in productive TCRs than the roughly 670-donor mean. A cluster of highly shared sequence variants was judged likely to represent a technical artifact of the sequencing pipeline. A later analysis reported that several top co-occurrence clusters appeared linked to parvovirus B19, influenza, CMV and Epstein-Barr virus.

Libraries were built with the immunoSEQ multiplex PCR assay. The multiplex PCR relied on a mix of 60 forward primers for TCR Vbeta segments and 13 reverse primers for TCR Jbeta segments. The CDR3 region of rearranged TCR beta genes was amplified from genomic DNA by a multiplex PCR assay. The amplified TCR beta libraries were sequenced on the Illumina HiSeq System as 87-base-pair reads. As for the authors' bioinformatics: A later analysis counted tens of millions of unique TCR beta chains across the 650 to 700 repertoires, and around 9.9 million of these chains were shared by at least two donors. Raw reads were error-corrected and collapsed into unique sequences by a nearest-neighbor algorithm in which closely related sequences were merged to remove PCR and sequencing errors. CDR3 sequences were aligned to IMGT reference sequences to assign V, D and J gene segments. For a sequence to be retained, at least a six-nucleotide match to both a V gene segment and a J gene segment was required. A rearrangement counted as productive if the CDR3 had no stop codons and remained in frame with V and J, and every other rearrangement counted as non-productive. Following IMGT convention, CDR3 was defined as the stretch from the second conserved V-encoded cysteine up to the conserved J-encoded phenylalanine. In an earlier analysis of roughly 580 of the donors, sequences lacking an unambiguous match to a single V gene segment were excluded. In an earlier analysis of approximately 590 of the donors, a V segment was called functional when productive rearrangements were above 56.7%, and segregating when the standard deviation between donors exceeded 5%. A statistical classification framework was built for diagnosing cytomegalovirus status from the catalog of TCR beta chain sequences. In a later analysis, TCR nucleotide sequences were compared against IMGT/GENE-DB human TR gene sequences so that V and J genes could be assigned. In a later analysis, CDR3 sequences and most-parsimonious VDJ recombination scenarios were assigned using the TCRdist pipeline. In a later analysis, each TCR beta chain was defined by its CDR3 amino acid sequence together with its V-gene family, and reads lacking a unique V-gene family were excluded. To address suspected cross-contamination and a sequencing artifact, a later analysis removed 550 to 750 highly shared, low-generation-probability nucleotide sequences. For each public chain, a later analysis derived a clonal expansion index from normalized ranks of inferred template counts within each repertoire. A later analysis computed generation probabilities with a VDJ recombination model fitted to out-of-frame rearrangements, and checked the results against IGoR. In a later analysis, hypergeometric tests were used to score TCR-TCR, TCR-HLA and TCR-CMV co-occurrence, with a repertoire-size bias correction applied to TCR pairs. To estimate false discovery rates, a later analysis permuted the HLA or CMV assignments 20 times. In a later analysis, co-occurring TCRs were grouped with DBSCAN, and TCRdist sequence similarity was added when clustering was performed within HLA-allele-positive subsets. Co-occurrence clustering excluded repertoires with fewer than 30,000 or more than 120,000 public chains, plus five with anomalous nucleotide sharing. Here the immuneACCESS table is served through TCRdb, limited to in-frame sequences with V and J called. Missing clones are a known gap in these copies; in checked studies unresolved V genes cover under half, and the rest lacks a known reason. V and J calls and clone size are those listed in that table; D and trimming were worked out from the DNA. The sample has 150,000 to 200,000 clones on record, approximately 85% of them singletons. The top ten hold around 1.9% of the sample.

From the germline V gene, CDR1 is SGHTA and CDR2 is FQGNSA. V was cut back by 4 bases and J by 0 bases, leaving a gap of 13 bases between them. The CDR3 covers 16 residues, taking in both the cysteine and the phenylalanine. Only CDR3 DNA is held: 48 bases, read in frame from base 1. In the case of this clone: Its antigen remains unidentified. Per-base quality was not reported, and no clone a single base away is much larger than it.

In total, approximately 690 healthy bone marrow donors made up the cohort. At the time of sampling, all cohort members were nominally healthy, though unrecorded immune exposures were likely present. The donor was CMV seronegative and belonged to the group of 350 to 400 seronegative cohort members. Each donor provided a peripheral blood sample, and peripheral blood mononuclear cells were used for TCR beta sequencing. Genomic DNA extraction from the blood cell samples was performed with the Qiagen DNeasy Blood Extraction Kit. The sequence derives from a man younger than 35 in good health and CMV-seronegative. Recombination linked TRBV7-2 to TRBJ1-3; tentative D gene TRBD1, with 6 bases matching. Sequenced sample: PBMCs. The base sequence is TGTGCCAGCAGCTCCAGGACAGCAGCCTCTGGAAACACCATATATTTT. Translated, it gives CASSSRTAASGNTIYF.